Listed below are T cell receptor beta chains from one sample, sequenced in a study of blood T cell repertoires in COVID-19. Only in-frame clones appear in the TCRdb table, and some are missing; sequencing was by immunoSEQ multiplex PCR. The sample records about 130,000 clones, roughly 85% being singletons. The specimen sequenced was peripheral blood. These receptors came from an elderly man with active or convalescent COVID-19. CDR3s include the opening cysteine and the closing phenylalanine or tryptophan. The D gene is left open where the match is weak. Only some rows state a clone size, as once, few, many or a class for expanded clones.

clone size,J gene,D gene,V gene,CDR3 DNA,CDR3 protein
.,TRBJ1-2,.,TRBV6-1,TGTGCCAGCAGTGAATCCGGGGCTAACTATGGCTACACCTTC,CASSESGANYGYTF
.,TRBJ1-4,.,TRBV20-1,TGCAGTGCTAAGGAGAATGAAAAACTGTTTTTT,CSAKENEKLFF
.,TRBJ2-1,.,TRBV10-3,TGTGCCATCAGTGAAGGACTCCAGAATCACAATGAGCAGTTCTTC,CAISEGLQNHNEQFF
.,TRBJ1-1,TRBD1,TRBV6-6,TGTGCCAGCAGTTACTCGAAGGACAGGGGCGACGAAGCTTTCTTT,CASSYSKDRGDEAFF
once,TRBJ2-7,.,TRBV15,TGTGCCACCAGCAGCTCAGCGATCACCCGCGAGCAGTACTTC,CATSSSAITREQYF
.,TRBJ2-3,TRBD1,TRBV7-6,TGTGCCAGCAAGGGGGCCGGAGATACGCAGTATTTT,CASKGAGDTQYF
.,TRBJ2-3,TRBD1,TRBV5-8,TGTGCCAGCACCTACAGGGGGCTGGGTACAGATACGCAGTATTTT,CASTYRGLGTDTQYF
.,TRBJ2-2,.,TRBV7-2,TGTGCCAGCAGGTCCGGGACACTAAACACCGGGGAGCTGTTTTTT,CASRSGTLNTGELFF
few,TRBJ2-7,TRBD1,TRBV7-3,TGTGCCAGCAGCCCAGACAGGGCCACCTCCTACGAGCAGTACTTC,CASSPDRATSYEQYF
.,TRBJ1-2,.,TRBV18,TGTGCCAGCTCACCACTGGGCCAGGACTACTATGGCTACACCTTC,CASSPLGQDYYGYTF
.,TRBJ2-3,.,TRBV5-1,TGCGCCAGCAGCCGAGACAGCCGCTTCACAGATACGCAGTATTTT,CASSRDSRFTDTQYF
once,TRBJ2-7,TRBD1,TRBV28,TGTGCCAGCGTGGGACAGGGCTACGAGCAGTACTTC,CASVGQGYEQYF